This entry lists 13 T cell receptor beta chains sequenced from one sample in a study of Ad26.COV2.S vaccination and SARS-CoV-2 variants. Data came from immunoSEQ multiplex PCR; TCRdb stores just in-frame clones and leaves some out. The profile covers about 480,000 clones, with around 90% appearing a single time and around 13% taken by the ten largest. Treatment in this sample: approximately 18 received Ad26.COV2.S at low or high dose, single or two shots; 5 received placebo; per-sample allocation not given. Sampling happened 63 days after the first vaccine or placebo injection. The sample here was peripheral blood, taken in a trial of Ad26.COV2.S vaccine versus placebo. These TCRs come from a person between 18 and 59 years old who received the Ad26.COV2.S COVID-19 vaccine or a placebo.

The rearrangement uses TRBV27 and TRBJ2-4, with D unclear. The germline V gene has CDR1 MNHEY and CDR2 SMNVEV (reference sequence). The V gene lost 7 bases and the J gene lost 0 bases, with 10 bases spanning the gap. This CDR3 region has 14 residues. The CDR3 region is CASTPSLAKNIQYF. In nucleotides, the CDR3 is TGTGCCAGCACTCCTTCTTTAGCCAAAAACATTCAGTACTTC.

The V gene is TRBV15, the J gene TRBJ1-2; 9 bases are shared with TRBD1. Losses at the gene ends were 3 bases for V and 2 bases for J; bases not matched to a gene: 10. CDR3 size: 17 residues. In germline, CDR1 is LNHNV, CDR2 YYDKDF (reference sequence). CDR3 DNA sequence: TGTGCCACCAGCAGGAGGACCGGGACAGGGTCCAACTATGGCTACACCTTC. Its translation: CATSRRTGTGSNYGYTF.

V is TRBV7-2 and J is TRBJ2-7; either TRBD1 or TRBD2 may fit D (6 bases each). The CDR3 loop spans 15 amino acids. CDR1 and CDR2 (germline): SGHTA, FQGNSA. The V gene lost 1 base and the J gene lost 5 bases, with 15 bases spanning the gap. CDR3 region: CASSLVGGAGHEQYF. The CDR3, as DNA: TGTGCCAGCAGCTTAGTGGGGGGCGCAGGACACGAGCAGTACTTC. The entire variable domain, with the rest obtained from reference TRBV7-2 and TRBJ2-7, is as follows: GAGVSQSPSNKVTEKGKDVELRCDPISGHTALYWYRQSLGQGLEFLIYFQGNSAPDKSGLPSDRFSAERTGGSVSTLTIQRTQQEDSAVYLCASSLVGGAGHEQYFGPGTRLTVT.

The V gene is TRBV6-2 or TRBV6-3, the J gene TRBJ2-1; 7 nucleotides line up with TRBD1. This CDR3 is built from 12 residues. Trimming cost V 6 bases and J 9 bases; bases outside gene matches: 5. Germline-derived CDR1 and CDR2 are MNHEY and SVGEGT. CDR3 protein: CASSTGVGEQFF. The DNA for the CDR3 is TGTGCCAGCAGCACAGGGGTAGGTGAGCAGTTCTTC.

J is TRBJ2-1 and V is TRBV3-1 (or the pseudogene TRBV3-2), with D perhaps assigned TRBD1 or TRBD2 (5 bases each). The V gene lost 4 bases and the J gene lost 4 bases, with 17 bases spanning the gap. Germline CDR1 is LGHDT and CDR2 is YNNKEL (reference sequence). This CDR3 comprises 16 residues. CDR3: CASSPEFGTPYNEQFF. CDR3 bases: TGTGCCAGCAGCCCTGAATTCGGGACCCCATACAATGAGCAGTTCTTC.

This chain joins TRBV6-2 or TRBV6-3 and TRBJ2-5, with TRBD2 identical over 11 bases. The J segment lost 5 bases and the V segment lost 7 bases, leaving 6 bases of the junction unmatched. Germline V gene sequence: CDR1 MNHEY, CDR2 SVGEGT. The CDR3 runs 14 residues. The CDR3 protein is CASTPSGRTETQYF. CDR3 bases: TGTGCCAGCACCCCTAGCGGGAGGACGGAGACCCAGTACTTC.

V usage is TRBV9 and J usage is TRBJ1-1; D is unclear. The V end was cut by 4 bases, the J end by 1 base, with 11 bases between. CDR1 is SGDLS, CDR2 YYNGEE, per germline. The CDR3 runs 14 residues. CDR3 protein: CASSPAHANTEAFF. The CDR3, as DNA: TGTGCCAGCAGCCCAGCGCATGCGAACACTGAAGCTTTCTTT.

Here the CDR3 DNA reads TGCGCCAGCAGCCGGACACGTGAGTCTGAAGCTTTCTTT. Its translation: CASSRTRESEAFF. This chain uses TRBV5-1 with TRBJ1-1, with D perhaps TRBD1 (5 bases). This CDR3 region has 13 residues. Germline-derived CDR1 and CDR2 are SGHRS and YFSETQ. The germline V and J ends were trimmed by 4 bases and 6 bases, with 13 bases remaining between them.

This clone came up once. The rearrangement joins TRBV5-1 to TRBJ2-7; 11 bases are shared with TRBD2. V trimming: 2 bases; J trimming: 7 bases; junction bases outside the gene matches: 5. In germline, CDR1 is SGHRS, CDR2 YFSETQ. The CDR3 has 14 residues. The CDR3 DNA sequence: TGCGCCAGCAGCTTCCTAGCGGGGGGATTTGAGCAGTACTTC. This translates into CASSFLAGGFEQYF.

V is TRBV4-1 and J is TRBJ2-4; 10 nucleotides match TRBD1. Trimming cost V 0 bases and J 3 bases; bases outside gene matches: 11. In germline, CDR1 is MGHRA, CDR2 YSYEKL. There are 19 residues in the CDR3. CDR3 region: CASSQEGDRGRIGKNIQYF. The CDR3 coding sequence is TGCGCCAGCAGCCAAGAGGGAGACAGGGGGCGGATAGGCAAAAACATTCAGTACTTC.

The chain carries TRBV5-4 and TRBJ1-1; 9 nucleotides line up with TRBD1. This CDR3 contains 16 residues. Germline CDR1 reads SGHNT; CDR2 reads YYREEE (reference sequence). V gave up 4 bases and J gave up 3 bases; unmatched junction bases: 10. CDR3 region: CASSTSPGTGHTEAFF. DNA for the CDR3: TGTGCCAGCAGCACCAGTCCCGGGACAGGGCACACTGAAGCTTTCTTT.

The rearrangement joins TRBV2 to TRBJ2-5; D unresolved. Germline V gene sequence: CDR1 SNHLY, CDR2 FYNNEI. The CDR3 extends over 14 amino acids. V lost 3 bases to trimming and J lost 4 bases, with 12 bases between them. In DNA, the CDR3 is TGTGCCAGCAGTGATCGGTTAGCCGCAGAGACCCAGTACTTC. Protein sequence: CASSDRLAAETQYF.

The chain employs TRBV7-3 and TRBJ2-5; 9 nucleotides match TRBD1. Trimming removed 6 bases from V and 0 bases from J; junction bases left unmatched: 11. This CDR3 comprises 17 residues. Germline assignment: CDR1 SGHTA and CDR2 FQGTGA. The CDR3 loop reads CASSSGQGAPYQETQYF. The CDR3 nucleotides read TGTGCCAGCAGTTCGGGACAGGGAGCCCCGTACCAAGAGACCCAGTACTTC.